Listed below are T cell receptor beta chains from one sample, sequenced in a study of shared clonotypes between healthy human individuals. Assay: immunoSEQ multiplex PCR; the TCRdb copy retains only in-frame clones and omits some. The top ten clones hold 1.5% of a sample with some 1 million clones, more than 65% of them seen once. Sequencing was carried out using memory CD4+ T cells sorted from blood. The receptors were sampled from a man aged 18-30 years in good health. CDR3s include the opening cysteine and the closing phenylalanine or tryptophan. The D gene is left open where the match is weak. Rows may omit the clone size; those that give it use once, few, many or a size class.

clone_size j_call d_call v_call cdr3_length cdr3_nt cdr3_aa
NA TRBJ2-5 NA TRBV5-4 14 TGTGCCAGCAGCCCAGACGGGGCGAGGGGGACCCAGTACTTC CASSPDGARGTQYF
NA TRBJ2-2 NA TRBV11-3 18 TGTGCCAGCAGCAATACGGGATGGGGAGTTGAGAACACCGGGGAGCTGTTTTTT CASSNTGWGVENTGELFF
few TRBJ1-2 TRBD1 TRBV7-2 15 TGTGCCAGCAGCAACCCGACAGGGGGCCACTATGGCTACACCTTC CASSNPTGGHYGYTF
few TRBJ2-7 TRBD1 TRBV11-1 15 TGTGCCAGCACCTCCGACAGGGGGGCCGGCTACGAGCAGTACTTC CASTSDRGAGYEQYF
NA TRBJ2-5 NA TRBV18 13 TGTGCCAGCTCACCGGGATTCCAAGAGACCCAGTACTTC CASSPGFQETQYF
NA TRBJ1-1 NA TRBV19 12 TGTGCCAGTCGGACGGCGAACACTGAAGCTTTCTTT CASRTANTEAFF
NA TRBJ2-5 NA TRBV7-3 16 TGTGCCAGCAGCTTAAGCCCCCCGACAGGCCAAGAGACCCAGTACTTC CASSLSPPTGQETQYF
NA TRBJ2-2 NA TRBV14 13 TGTGCCAGCAGCCTTTCACGGCCCGGGGAGCTGTTTTTT CASSLSRPGELFF
NA TRBJ2-5 NA TRBV5-1 16 TGCGCCAGCAGCTTGGGCTCGACAGGAGGGAGAGAGACCCAGTACTTC CASSLGSTGGRETQYF
NA TRBJ1-2 NA TRBV7-2 15 TGTGCCAGCAGCTTAGATGCGTCCACTAACTATGGCTACACCTTC CASSLDASTNYGYTF
once TRBJ2-1 NA TRBV11-2 15 TGTGCCAGCAGCCCGCCGGGACTGGTCCTCAATGAGCAGTTCTTC CASSPPGLVLNEQFF
NA TRBJ2-5 NA TRBV19 15 TGTGCCAGTAGTCGAGGGGCTATAGGTCGGGAGACCCAGTACTTC CASSRGAIGRETQYF
NA TRBJ2-3 TRBD1 TRBV10-1 14 TGCGCCAGCAGTTTGGACAGGCACACAGATACGCAGTATTTT CASSLDRHTDTQYF
NA TRBJ2-1 TRBD2 TRBV4-1 17 TGCGCCAGCAGCCAAGAACCGGGACTAGCGGGGGGTAATGAGCAGTTCTTC CASSQEPGLAGGNEQFF
NA TRBJ1-4 NA TRBV11-2 15 TGTGCCAGCAGTCAGGGAGGGGGTCCTAATGAAAAACTGTTTTTT CASSQGGGPNEKLFF
NA TRBJ1-2 NA TRBV10-2 13 TGCGCCAGCCTGGGCAGAGAATACTATGGCTACACCTTC CASLGREYYGYTF
once TRBJ2-5 NA TRBV7-9 14 TGTGCCAGCAGCTTAGGAATGGTGCAAGAGACCCAGTACTTC CASSLGMVQETQYF
NA TRBJ2-3 TRBD2 TRBV30 15 TGTGCCTGGAGTGGACTAGCGGGAGTTACAGATACGCAGTATTTT CAWSGLAGVTDTQYF
NA TRBJ1-5 TRBD1 TRBV6-1 16 TGTGCCAGCAGTGTTCCAGACAGGGGTTGGTATCAGCCCCAGCATTTT CASSVPDRGWYQPQHF
NA TRBJ2-2 TRBD2 TRBV6-4 15 TGTGCCAGCAGTGCACTAGCGGGAATAACCGGGGAGCTGTTTTTT CASSALAGITGELFF